This TCR beta chain derives from a study of T cells in Graves' hyperthyroidism and ophthalmopathy. For the study at large: Peripheral blood was drawn at first diagnosis, prior to all treatment.

Germline values: CDR1 SEHNR, CDR2 FQNEAQ (reference sequence). The CDR3 is 14 amino acids. Trimming left V 7 bases short and J 4 bases short, with 15 bases between. Study-wide findings and caveats: A median about 7 months before onset, the model predicted ophthalmopathy.

Amplified TCR beta CDR3 regions came from RNA transcripts. The primer set for the first-round RT-PCR of the TCR CDR3 was HTBI. A single record per CDR3 protein comes from TCRdb applying MiXCR to the multiplex PCR reads. The sample carries about 400,000 distinct CDR3 sequences, around 15% recorded once. The sample holds many counts of this clonotype. Its antigen is unknown. The origin of this receptor is a man aged 18 to 30 with Graves' ophthalmopathy. V usage is TRBV7-9 and J usage is TRBJ2-3, with D unclear. The sequenced sample was blood. The DNA of the CDR3 is TGTGCCAGCAACTCTTGGGCTAGATCAGATACGCAGTATTTT. It specifies CASNSWARSDTQYF.